A single sample is the source of the 4 T cell receptor beta chains below, sequenced in a study of blood T cell repertoires in COVID-19. Sequencing used immunoSEQ multiplex PCR; TCRdb keeps in-frame clones, though not all of them. The sample holds about 94,000 clones; roughly 80% are singletons and the top ten take about 19%. The sample taken for sequencing was peripheral blood. The receptors shown here come from a woman of 80 years or more with acute or convalescent COVID-19.

V gene TRBV7-9 combines with J gene TRBJ2-7, with TRBD2 identical over 13 bases. The CDR3 is 16 residues long. The junction had 6 bases not matched to a gene; V was cut back by 3 bases and J by 4 bases. Germline V lookup: CDR1 SEHNR, CDR2 FQNEAQ (reference sequence). As DNA, the CDR3 is TGTGCCAGCAGCTTTTTGACTAGCGGGGGGAAATACGAGCAGTACTTC. Its translation is CASSFLTSGGKYEQYF.

The chain has TRBV14 and TRBJ2-7; TRBD1 might be the D (6 bases). Germline V gene lookup returns CDR1 SGHDN and CDR2 FVKESK. The CDR3 has 14 amino acids. V lost 4 bases, J lost 1 base, and 11 bases lay in between. The CDR3 region has the DNA TGTGCCAGCAGCCGCATCGGGACATCCTACGAGCAGTACTTC. Encoded protein: CASSRIGTSYEQYF.

The chain joins TRBV30 to TRBJ1-3; no definite D call. V was trimmed by 3 bases and J by 4 bases, leaving 13 bases between them. The germline V gene encodes CDR1 GTSNPN and CDR2 SVGIG (reference sequence). This CDR3 comprises 14 residues. The CDR3 protein is CAWRVKAGGNTIYF. For the CDR3, the DNA is TGTGCCTGGAGAGTGAAAGCGGGAGGAAACACCATATATTTT.

The genes are TRBV19 and TRBJ1-1; D ambiguous. This CDR3 is built from 14 residues. V was pared by 8 bases and J by 0 bases, with 13 bases between. Germline V gene sequence: CDR1 LNHDA, CDR2 SQIVND (reference sequence). CDR3 nucleotides: TGTGCCAGTCAAGTTTACGGTGTGAACACTGAAGCTTTCTTT. This codes for CASQVYGVNTEAFF.